The sequence of this T cell receptor (beta chain) was determined in a study of blood T cell repertoires in COVID-19. Overall study: The origin of the acute and convalescent COVID-19 samples was the United States, Italy and Spain. PBMCs, B-cell-depleted T cells, or T cells provided the cDNA or gDNA that made up the material.

The germline V and J ends were trimmed by 5 bases and 0 bases, with 11 bases remaining between them. The CDR3 totals 14 residues. CDR1 is SGHVS, CDR2 FQNEAQ, per germline. Original processing methods: Estimation of nucleated cell counts relied on the amplification of reference gene primers. Profiled with immunoSEQ multiplex PCR; TCRdb holds only in-frame clones, not every one. Clone size and V and J calls were adopted from that table, with D and trimming inferred from the DNA. Of around 370,000 clones listed, 90% are singletons. This sequence joins TRBV7-8 and TRBJ2-7; a possible D gene is TRBD1 (6 bases). The sequence came from a man aged 18 to 35 with active or convalescent COVID-19. The sample taken for sequencing was peripheral blood. In nucleotides, the CDR3 is TGTGCCAGCAGCCCAACACAGGGCTCCTACGAGCAGTACTTC. As protein: CASSPTQGSYEQYF.